This T cell receptor beta chain was identified during a study of regulatory T cells in long-lasting Graves disease. The sample's time point: newly diagnosed GD, antithyroid drugs for less than 3 months. Making the TCR library involved RNA that had been extracted from PBMCs. The CDR3 loop spans 19 amino acids. Germline V gives CDR1 KGHSH, CDR2 LQKENI. V lost 2 bases, J lost 2 bases, and 19 bases lay in between. Investigators prepared the TCR beta libraries by applying iRepertoire HTBI primers and Arm-PCR of CDR3 regions. MiXCR, applied by TCRdb to the multiplex PCR reads, yields one record per CDR3 protein. The sample includes hundreds of thousands of distinct CDR3 sequences, around 12% of them seen just once. The data also belong to a second study, concerning T cells in Graves' hyperthyroidism and ophthalmopathy.

This chain links TRBV18 with TRBJ2-6, with D hard to call. This specimen consisted of peripheral blood mononuclear cells (PBMCs), obtained at new diagnosis, from a patient treated with antithyroid drugs. This sequence was found in a woman younger than 45 with Graves disease. Here the CDR3 reads CASSPLSGRSVTGANVLTF. CDR3 in DNA: TGTGCCAGCTCACCATTAAGTGGACGCTCTGTAACTGGGGCCAACGTCCTGACTTTC.